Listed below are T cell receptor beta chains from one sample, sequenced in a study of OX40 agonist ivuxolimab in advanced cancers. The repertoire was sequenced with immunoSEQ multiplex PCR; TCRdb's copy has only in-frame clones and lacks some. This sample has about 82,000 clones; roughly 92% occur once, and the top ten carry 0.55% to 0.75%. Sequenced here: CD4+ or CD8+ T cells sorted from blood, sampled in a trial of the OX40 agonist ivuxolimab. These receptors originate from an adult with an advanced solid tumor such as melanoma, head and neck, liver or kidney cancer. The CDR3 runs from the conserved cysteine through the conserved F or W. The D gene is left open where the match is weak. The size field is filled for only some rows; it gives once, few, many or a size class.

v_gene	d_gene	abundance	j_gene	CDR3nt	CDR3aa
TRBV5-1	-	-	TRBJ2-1	TGCGCCAGCAGCCCCGCAAGAGAGGGGCAATACAATGAGCAGTTCTTC	CASSPAREGQYNEQFF
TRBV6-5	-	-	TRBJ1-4	TGTGCCAGCAGTTCCGCCTTGGGGGGGGCTAATGAAAAACTGTTTTTT	CASSSALGGANEKLFF
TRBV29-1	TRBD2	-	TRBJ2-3	TGCAGCGTACTTAGCGGGAGGACCACAGATACGCAGTATTTT	CSVLSGRTTDTQYF
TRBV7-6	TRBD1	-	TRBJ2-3	TGTGCCAGCAGCTCGCCGGACAGGGGGCAGGGAGATACGCAGTATTTT	CASSSPDRGQGDTQYF
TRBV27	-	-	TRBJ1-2	TGTGCCAGCAGTTTATCGGTCGGGGGCAGCTATGGCTACACCTTC	CASSLSVGGSYGYTF
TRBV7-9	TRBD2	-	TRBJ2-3	TGTGCCAGCAGCCCCAGTCTAGCGGGGGGTGGAGATACGCAGTATTTT	CASSPSLAGGGDTQYF
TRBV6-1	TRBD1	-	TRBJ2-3	TGTGCCAGCAGTGGTCGCAGGGGGTCAGATACGCAGTATTTT	CASSGRRGSDTQYF
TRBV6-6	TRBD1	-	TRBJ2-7	TGTGCCAGCAGGTCAGGGACAGGGGTTAGTTACGAGCAGTACTTC	CASRSGTGVSYEQYF
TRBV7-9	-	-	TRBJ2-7	TGTGCCAGCAGCTTGCTTGGGTTCGACGAGCAGTACTTC	CASSLLGFDEQYF
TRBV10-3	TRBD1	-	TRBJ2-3	TGTGCCATCAGTGCCGGGACAGCATTCACAGATACGCAGTATTTT	CAISAGTAFTDTQYF
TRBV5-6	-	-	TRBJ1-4	TGTGCCAGCAGCTTGCAGTCGGTGCGGGATGAAAAACTGTTTTTT	CASSLQSVRDEKLFF
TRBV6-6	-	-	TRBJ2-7	TGTGCCAGCAGCCTCGATGGGGGCGCGGGCTACGAGCAGTACTTC	CASSLDGGAGYEQYF
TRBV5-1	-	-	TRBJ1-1	TGCGCCAGCAGTAGGGACCAGGTTTCCATGAACACTGAAGCTTTCTTT	CASSRDQVSMNTEAFF
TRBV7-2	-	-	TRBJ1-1	TGTGCCAGCAGCTTATATCACGGAAAACATGATGAAGCTTTCTTT	CASSLYHGKHDEAFF
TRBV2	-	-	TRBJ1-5	TGTGCCAGCAACAGGGATGGTCAGCCCCAGCATTTT	CASNRDGQPQHF
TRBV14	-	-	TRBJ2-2	TGTGCCAGCAGCCAAGTTTTAGGACCGATGAACACCGGGGAGCTGTTTTTT	CASSQVLGPMNTGELFF
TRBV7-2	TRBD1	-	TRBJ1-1	TGTGCCAGCAGCCCACCCGGACAGGGATACATGAACACTGAAGCTTTCTTT	CASSPPGQGYMNTEAFF
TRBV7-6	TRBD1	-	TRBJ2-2	TGTGCCAGCAGCTTAGGGGCCAGGGGGTACACCGGGGAGCTGTTTTTT	CASSLGARGYTGELFF
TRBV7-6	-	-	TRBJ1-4	TGTGCCAGCACCTTAGAGGGCGGAGGGAACTCTTTT	CASTLEGGGNSF
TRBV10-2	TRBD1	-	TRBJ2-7	TGCGCCAGCAGCGGACCGGGACAGGGAGTCCACGAGCAGTACTTC	CASSGPGQGVHEQYF
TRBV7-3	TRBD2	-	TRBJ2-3	TGTGCCAGCAGCGTTACTAGCGGGAGGGCGGATACGCAGTATTTT	CASSVTSGRADTQYF
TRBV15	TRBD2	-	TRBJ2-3	TGTGCCACCAGCAGAGGTCTACGCGGGGGGGCAGATACGCAGTATTTT	CATSRGLRGGADTQYF
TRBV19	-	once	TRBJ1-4	TGTGCCAGTAGAAACTCGGGCTTTAATGAAAAACTGTTTTTT	CASRNSGFNEKLFF
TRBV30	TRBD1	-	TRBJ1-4	TGTGCCTGGAATAAGGGGGACAGTGGGTTCAGCGGGGAAAAACTGTTTTTT	CAWNKGDSGFSGEKLFF
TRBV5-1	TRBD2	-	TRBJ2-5	TGCGCCAGCAGCAGGGAGGGCGAGACCCAGTACTTC	CASSREGETQYF
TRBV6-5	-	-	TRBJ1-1	TGTGCCAGCAGTTACTCTTTGGACACTGAAGCTTTCTTT	CASSYSLDTEAFF
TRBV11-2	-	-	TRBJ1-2	TGTGCCAGCAGCTTAGATGGGGCAGGGGACTATGGCTACACCTTC	CASSLDGAGDYGYTF
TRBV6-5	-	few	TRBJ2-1	TGTGCCAGCCGGGAGCTAGGGGGGTACAATGAGCAGTTCTTC	CASRELGGYNEQFF
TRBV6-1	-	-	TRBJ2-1	TGTGCCAGCAGTGAAGTTGGCAGGGTCGGGGATGAGCAGTTCTTC	CASSEVGRVGDEQFF
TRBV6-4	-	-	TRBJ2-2	TGTGCCAGCAGCCAAGACAGTACGAACACCGGGGAGCTGTTTTTT	CASSQDSTNTGELFF
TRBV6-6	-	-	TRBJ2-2	TGTGCCAGCAGTTACTCGAGGCAGCTGTCCGGGGAGCTGTTTTTT	CASSYSRQLSGELFF
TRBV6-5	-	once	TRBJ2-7	TGTGCCAGCAGTACGGGACCGGGGGCAAACTTC	CASSTGPGANF
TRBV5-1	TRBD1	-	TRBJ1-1	TGCGCCAGCAGCTTTGGACAGGGTGGCACTGAAGCTTTCTTT	CASSFGQGGTEAFF
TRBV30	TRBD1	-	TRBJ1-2	TGTGCCTGGAGAACTGGACAGGGGGCTTATGGCTACACCTTC	CAWRTGQGAYGYTF
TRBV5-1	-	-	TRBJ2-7	TGCGCCAGCAGCTTGGGTTTGGACAGAAAGTACGAGCAGTACTTC	CASSLGLDRKYEQYF
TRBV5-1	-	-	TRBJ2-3	TGCGCCAGCAGCTACCTAACGACAGATACGCAGTATTTT	CASSYLTTDTQYF
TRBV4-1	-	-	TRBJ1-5	TGCGCCAGCAGCCAAGATAGCGAAAGGTATAGCAATCAGCCCCAGCATTTT	CASSQDSERYSNQPQHF
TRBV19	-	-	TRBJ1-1	TGTGCCACCGACGGGGGGGCTTGGGACACTGAAGCTTTCTTT	CATDGGAWDTEAFF
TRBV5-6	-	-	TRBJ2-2	TGTGCCAGCAGCTTGGTGTTGAGTTACACCGGGGAGCTGTTTTTT	CASSLVLSYTGELFF
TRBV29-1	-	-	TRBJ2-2	TGCAGCACGTTATCCCCGTACACCGGGGAGCTGTTTTTT	CSTLSPYTGELFF
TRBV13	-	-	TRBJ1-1	TGTGCCAGCAGCTCCCGGGGGGTATTGAACACTGAAGCTTTCTTT	CASSSRGVLNTEAFF
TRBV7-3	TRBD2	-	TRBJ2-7	TGTGCCAGCAGCTTCGGGGGGACTATTAACGAGCAGTACTTC	CASSFGGTINEQYF
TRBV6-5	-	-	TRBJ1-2	TGTGCCAGCAGTATTACAGGGTTTCCTGGCTACACCTTC	CASSITGFPGYTF
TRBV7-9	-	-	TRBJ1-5	TGTGCCAGCAGCCCGGGGAGGACCGATCAGCCCCAGCATTTT	CASSPGRTDQPQHF
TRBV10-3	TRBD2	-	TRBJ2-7	TGTGCCATCAGTTCGTCCGGGACTACCAACGAGCAGTACTTC	CAISSSGTTNEQYF
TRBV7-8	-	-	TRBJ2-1	TGTGCCAGCAGCAGGGACTCCGGGAGTGAGCAGTTCTTC	CASSRDSGSEQFF
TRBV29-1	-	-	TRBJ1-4	TGCAGCGGCGGGACTTATAATGAAAAACTGTTTTTT	CSGGTYNEKLFF
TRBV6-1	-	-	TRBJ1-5	TGTGCCAGCAGCCACAGGGACCAGCCCCAGCATTTT	CASSHRDQPQHF
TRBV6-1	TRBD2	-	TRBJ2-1	TGTGCCAGCAGTGGACTAGCGGGGGGGCTCCAGAGTCCGTTCTTC	CASSGLAGGLQSPFF
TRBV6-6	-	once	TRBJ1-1	TGTGCCAGTGAAGGGGAGGTTGTCACTGAAGCTTTCTTT	CASEGEVVTEAFF
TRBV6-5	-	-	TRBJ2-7	TGTGCCAGCAGTTACAGATGGAGCTCCTACGAGCAGTACTTC	CASSYRWSSYEQYF
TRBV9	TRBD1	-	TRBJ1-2	TGTGCCAGCAGCGGCCTGGGACAGGGGTTGAATGGCTACACCTTC	CASSGLGQGLNGYTF
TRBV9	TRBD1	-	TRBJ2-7	TGTGCCAGCAGCCCAAGACAGGGGGGGTCCTACGAGCAGTACTTC	CASSPRQGGSYEQYF
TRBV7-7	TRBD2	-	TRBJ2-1	TGTGCTAGCAGCTTAGATAGGGAGGGAAATGAGCAGTTCTTC	CASSLDREGNEQFF